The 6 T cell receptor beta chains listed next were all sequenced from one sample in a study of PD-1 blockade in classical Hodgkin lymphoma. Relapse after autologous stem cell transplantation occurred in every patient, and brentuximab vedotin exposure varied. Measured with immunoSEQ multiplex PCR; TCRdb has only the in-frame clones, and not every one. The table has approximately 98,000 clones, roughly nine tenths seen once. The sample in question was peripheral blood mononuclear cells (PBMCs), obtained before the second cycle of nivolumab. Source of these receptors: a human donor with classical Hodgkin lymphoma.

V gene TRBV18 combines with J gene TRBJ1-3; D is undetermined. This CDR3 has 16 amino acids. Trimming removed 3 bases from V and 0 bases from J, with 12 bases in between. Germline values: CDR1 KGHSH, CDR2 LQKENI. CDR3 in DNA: TGTGCCAGCTCACCCACGGCAGGAGGCTCTGGAAACACCATATATTTT. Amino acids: CASSPTAGGSGNTIYF.

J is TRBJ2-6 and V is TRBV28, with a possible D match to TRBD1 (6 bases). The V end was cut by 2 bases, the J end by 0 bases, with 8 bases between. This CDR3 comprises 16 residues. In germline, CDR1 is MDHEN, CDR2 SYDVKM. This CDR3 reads CASSLVGHSGANVLTF. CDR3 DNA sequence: TGTGCCAGCAGTTTAGTGGGACACTCTGGGGCCAACGTCCTGACTTTC.

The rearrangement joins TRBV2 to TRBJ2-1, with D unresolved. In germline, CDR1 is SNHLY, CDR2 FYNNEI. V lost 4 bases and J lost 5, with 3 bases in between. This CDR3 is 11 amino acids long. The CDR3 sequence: CASSADNEQFF. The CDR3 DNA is TGTGCCAGCAGTGCCGACAATGAGCAGTTCTTC.

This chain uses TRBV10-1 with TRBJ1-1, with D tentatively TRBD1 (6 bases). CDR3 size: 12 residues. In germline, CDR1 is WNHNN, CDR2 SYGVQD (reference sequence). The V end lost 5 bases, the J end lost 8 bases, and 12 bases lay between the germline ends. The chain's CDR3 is CASSLTGTEAFF. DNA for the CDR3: TGCGCCAGCAGTCTAACCGGGACAGAAGCTTTCTTT.

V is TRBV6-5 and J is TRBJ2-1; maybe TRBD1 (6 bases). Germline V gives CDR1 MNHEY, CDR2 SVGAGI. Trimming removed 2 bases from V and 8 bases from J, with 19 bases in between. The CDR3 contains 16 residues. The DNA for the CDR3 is TGTGCCAGCAGTTACGGGATTGGACAGAAGATCCATGAGCAGTTCTTC. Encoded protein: CASSYGIGQKIHEQFF.

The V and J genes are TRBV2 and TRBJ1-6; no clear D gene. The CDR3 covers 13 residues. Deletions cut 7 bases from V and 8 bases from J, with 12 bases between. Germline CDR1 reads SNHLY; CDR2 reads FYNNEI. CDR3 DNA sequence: TGTGCCAGCATTTCCGGTTGGGATTCACCCCTCCACTTT. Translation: CASISGWDSPLHF. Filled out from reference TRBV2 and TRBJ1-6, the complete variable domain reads EPEVTQTPSHQVTQMGQEVILRCVPISNHLYFYWYRQILGQKVEFLVSFYNNEISEKSEIFDDQFSVERPDGSNFTLKIRSTKLEDSAMYFCASISGWDSPLHFGNGTRLTVT.